This T cell receptor (beta chain) was obtained from a study of T cells in Graves' hyperthyroidism and ophthalmopathy. Background on the study: Staff took peripheral blood when the initial diagnosis was made, before any treatment began.

This clonotype was counted many times. What it binds is unknown. V lost 1 base and J lost 13; bases outside the gene matches: 13. The CDR3 covers 16 residues. Per germline, CDR1 SGHVS and CDR2 FQNEAQ. Under 3 months was the duration of disease in ophthalmopathy patients, who also had a Clinical Activity Score of at least 3 and a NOSPECS grade of at least 4. RNA transcripts were the template for amplifying TCR beta CDR3 regions. HTBI primers were used for first-round RT-PCR of the TCR CDR3. TCRdb re-called the multiplex PCR reads through MiXCR, storing one row per CDR3 protein. The sample contains around 530,000 distinct CDR3 sequences, more than 15% of which appear only once. Whole-study findings and limits: Ophthalmopathy and stable hyperthyroidism were told apart by a 13 V-J model.

The clonotype was recovered from a woman between 18 and 29 years old with Graves' ophthalmopathy. The material sequenced was blood. The V gene is TRBV7-8, the J gene TRBJ2-1, with TRBD2 matching over 10 bases. CDR3 in amino acids: CASSLELQPGTSEQFF. The CDR3 bases are TGTGCCAGCAGCTTAGAACTACAACCCGGGACTAGCGAACAGTTCTTC. Variable domain in full (rest from reference TRBV7-8 and TRBJ2-1): GAGVSQSPRYKVAKRGQDVALRCDPISGHVSLFWYQQALGQGPEFLTYFQNEAQLDKSGLPSDRFFAERPEGSVSTLKIQRTQQEDSAVYLCASSLELQPGTSEQFFGPGTRLTVL.